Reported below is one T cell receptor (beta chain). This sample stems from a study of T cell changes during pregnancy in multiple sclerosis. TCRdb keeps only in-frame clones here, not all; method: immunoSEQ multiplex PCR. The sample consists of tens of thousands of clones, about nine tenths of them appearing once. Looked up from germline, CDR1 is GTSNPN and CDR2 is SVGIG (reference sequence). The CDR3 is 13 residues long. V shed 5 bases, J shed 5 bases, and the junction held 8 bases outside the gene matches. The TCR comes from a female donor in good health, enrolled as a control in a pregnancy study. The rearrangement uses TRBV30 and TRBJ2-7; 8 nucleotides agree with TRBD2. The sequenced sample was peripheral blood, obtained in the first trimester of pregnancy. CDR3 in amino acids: CAWARGGADEQYF. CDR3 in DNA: TGTGCCTGGGCCCGGGGGGGGGCCGACGAGCAGTACTTC.